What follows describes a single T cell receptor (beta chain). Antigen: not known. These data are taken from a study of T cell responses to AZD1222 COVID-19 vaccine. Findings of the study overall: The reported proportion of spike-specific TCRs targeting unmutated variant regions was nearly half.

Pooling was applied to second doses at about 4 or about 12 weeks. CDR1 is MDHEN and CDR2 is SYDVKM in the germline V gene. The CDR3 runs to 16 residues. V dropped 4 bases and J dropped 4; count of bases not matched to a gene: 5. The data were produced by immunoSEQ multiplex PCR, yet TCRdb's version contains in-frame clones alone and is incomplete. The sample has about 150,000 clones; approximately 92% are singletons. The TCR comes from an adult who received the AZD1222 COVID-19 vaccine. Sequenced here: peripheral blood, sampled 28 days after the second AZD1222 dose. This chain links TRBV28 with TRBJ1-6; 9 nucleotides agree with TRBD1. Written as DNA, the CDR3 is TGTGCCAGCAGTTGGGGACAGGGCCTTTATAATTCACCCCTCCACTTT. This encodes CASSWGQGLYNSPLHF.